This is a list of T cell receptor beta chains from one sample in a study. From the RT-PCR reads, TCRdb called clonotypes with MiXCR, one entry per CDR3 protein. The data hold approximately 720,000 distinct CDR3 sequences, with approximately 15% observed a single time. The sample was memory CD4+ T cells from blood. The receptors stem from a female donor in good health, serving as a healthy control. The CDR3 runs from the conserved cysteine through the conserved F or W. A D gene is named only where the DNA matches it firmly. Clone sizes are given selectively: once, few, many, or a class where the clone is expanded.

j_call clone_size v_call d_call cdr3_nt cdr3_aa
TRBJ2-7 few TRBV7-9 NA TGTGCCAGCAGCCGCTGGATTACGGGGCGTAACGAGCAGTACTTC CASSRWITGRNEQYF
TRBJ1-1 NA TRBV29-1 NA TGCAGCGTTTGTGAAGTCACTGAAGCTTTCTTT CSVCEVTEAFF
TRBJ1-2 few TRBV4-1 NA TGCGCCAGCAGCCAACCGTCCTATGGCTACACCTTC CASSQPSYGYTF
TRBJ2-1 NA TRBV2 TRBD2 TGTGCCAGCAGAGGCGGGGGGGATGAGCAGTTCTTC CASRGGGDEQFF
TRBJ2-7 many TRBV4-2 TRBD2 TGTGCCAGCAGACAAGGGACCGGGACTAGCGGAAAAAAGCAGTACTTC CASRQGTGTSGKKQYF
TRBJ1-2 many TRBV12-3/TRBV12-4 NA TGTGCCAGCAGTCCATCGGACGGAGTGGTCTATGGCTACACCTTC CASSPSDGVVYGYTF
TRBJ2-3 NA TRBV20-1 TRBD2 TGCAGTGCCCTCCCCGGGACTAGCGGGAGGGCAGATACGCAGTATTTT CSALPGTSGRADTQYF
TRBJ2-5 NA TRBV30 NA TGTGCCTGGAGTGTAAGTGGCGAGACCCAGTACTTC CAWSVSGETQYF
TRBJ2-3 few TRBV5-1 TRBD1 TGCGCCAGCAGCCCGGACAGGGGTCGGGATACGCAGTATTTT CASSPDRGRDTQYF
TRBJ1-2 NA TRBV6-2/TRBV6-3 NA TGTGCCAGCAGACGAGGACTGTTCTATGGCTACACCTTC CASRRGLFYGYTF
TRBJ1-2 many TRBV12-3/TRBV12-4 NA TGTGCCAGCAGTTTTACCGCGGGCTACACCTTC CASSFTAGYTF
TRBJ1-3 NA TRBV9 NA TGTGCCAGCAGCGTAATTGACTCTGGAAACACCATATATTTT CASSVIDSGNTIYF
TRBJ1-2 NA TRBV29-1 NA TGCAGCGTTGTGCGGGGGGGCTATGGCTACACCTTC CSVVRGGYGYTF
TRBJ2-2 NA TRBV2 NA TGTGCCAGCAGTTCTGAACAGTCGGCCGGGGAGCTGTTTTTT CASSSEQSAGELFF
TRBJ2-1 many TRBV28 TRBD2 TGTGCCAGCATCAGACGGGTAAGCGGGACCTACAATGAGCAGTTCTTC CASIRRVSGTYNEQFF
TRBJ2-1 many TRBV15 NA TGTGCCACCAGCCTAGAAGGTGGGAGTGGACTTGGGTCCTACAATGAGCAGTTCTTC CATSLEGGSGLGSYNEQFF
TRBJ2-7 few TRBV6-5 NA TGTGCCAGCAGTTATTCGACAGACCGGCCCTACGAGCAGTACTTC CASSYSTDRPYEQYF
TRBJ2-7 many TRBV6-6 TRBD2 TGTGCCAGCAGAGCGGGGGGGGGCGAGCAGTACTTC CASRAGGGEQYF
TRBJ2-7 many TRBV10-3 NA TGTGCCATCAGTGAGGGGGGATCCTACGAGCAGTACTTC CAISEGGSYEQYF
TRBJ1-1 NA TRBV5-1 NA TGCGCCAGCAGCTCCGCCGGGGAGAACACTGAAGCTTTCTTT CASSSAGENTEAFF
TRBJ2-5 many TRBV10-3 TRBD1 TGTGCCATCAAAGGACAGGGCCAAGAGACCCAGTACTTC CAIKGQGQETQYF
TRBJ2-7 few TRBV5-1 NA TGCGCCAGCAGCTTGGAGGGACACCCTCTGGACGAGCAGTACTTC CASSLEGHPLDEQYF
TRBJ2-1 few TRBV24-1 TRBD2 TGTGCCACCAGTGATTTGCCTAGCGGGAGGGTTAGCTCCTACAATGAGCAGTTCTTC CATSDLPSGRVSSYNEQFF
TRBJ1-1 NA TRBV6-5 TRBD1 TGTGCCAGCAGCGACAGGGAATGGTTCGCTGAAGCTTTCTTT CASSDREWFAEAFF
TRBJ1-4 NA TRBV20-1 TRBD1 TGCAGTGCTAGAGACGACCGGGACAGGGGGGCGGAAAAACTGTTTTTT CSARDDRDRGAEKLFF
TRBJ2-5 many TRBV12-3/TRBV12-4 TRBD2 TGTGCCAGCAGTTGGCTAGCGGGGCCCCAAGAGACCCAGTACTTC CASSWLAGPQETQYF
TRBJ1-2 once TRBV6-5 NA TGTGCCAGCAGTATCGACATGGGGTCCAAAAGCTACACCTTC CASSIDMGSKSYTF
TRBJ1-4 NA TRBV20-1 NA TGCAGTGGGGCGGGTTTTGGTGAAAAACTGTTTTTT CSGAGFGEKLFF
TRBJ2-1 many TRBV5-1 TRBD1 TGCGCCAGCAGCCTCGGACAGGCCGCTTCGACCAATGAGCAGTTCTTC CASSLGQAASTNEQFF
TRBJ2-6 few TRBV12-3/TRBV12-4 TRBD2 TGTGCCAGCAGTTTAACAGGCGGGAGGGCCGCTGGGGCCAACGTCCTGACTTTC CASSLTGGRAAGANVLTF
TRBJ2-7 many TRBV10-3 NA TGTGCCATCGCCAGGGACTCCTACGAGCAGTACTTC CAIARDSYEQYF
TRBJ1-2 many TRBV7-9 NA TGTGCCAGCAGCAATAACTATGGCTACACCTTC CASSNNYGYTF
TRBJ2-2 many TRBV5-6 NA TGTGCCAGCAGCTTGCCAGATACCGGGGAGCTGTTTTTT CASSLPDTGELFF
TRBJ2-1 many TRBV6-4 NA TGTGCCAGCAGGGAAAACAATGAGCAGTTCTTC CASRENNEQFF
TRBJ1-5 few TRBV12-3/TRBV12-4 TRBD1 TGTGCCAGCAGAGATGGACAGGGGGCTTCTCAGCCCCAGCATTTT CASRDGQGASQPQHF
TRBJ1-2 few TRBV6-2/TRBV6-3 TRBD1 TGTGCCAGCAGTTACAGACAGGGAACGGATGGCTACACCTTC CASSYRQGTDGYTF
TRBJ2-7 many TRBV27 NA TGTGCCACGCGGGGATACCCTATCTACGAGCAGTACTTC CATRGYPIYEQYF
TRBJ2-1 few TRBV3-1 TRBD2 TGTGCCAGCATAGACGGGAGGGCCCTCGGGTACAATGAGCAGTTCTTC CASIDGRALGYNEQFF
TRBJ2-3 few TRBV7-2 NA TGTGCCAGCAGCTTTCCCAGAGGGACGGCAGATACGCAGTATTTT CASSFPRGTADTQYF
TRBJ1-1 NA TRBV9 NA TGTGCCAGCAGCCGACTCCTCGGGGTCACTGAAGCTTTCTTT CASSRLLGVTEAFF
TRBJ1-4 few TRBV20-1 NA TGCAGTGCGCAAGTCGGTCCCCAGGGTGAAAAACTGTTTTTT CSAQVGPQGEKLFF
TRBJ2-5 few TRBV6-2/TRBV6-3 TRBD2 TGTGCCGCACGCGGGAGCGCCATCGAGACCCAGTACTTC CAARGSAIETQYF